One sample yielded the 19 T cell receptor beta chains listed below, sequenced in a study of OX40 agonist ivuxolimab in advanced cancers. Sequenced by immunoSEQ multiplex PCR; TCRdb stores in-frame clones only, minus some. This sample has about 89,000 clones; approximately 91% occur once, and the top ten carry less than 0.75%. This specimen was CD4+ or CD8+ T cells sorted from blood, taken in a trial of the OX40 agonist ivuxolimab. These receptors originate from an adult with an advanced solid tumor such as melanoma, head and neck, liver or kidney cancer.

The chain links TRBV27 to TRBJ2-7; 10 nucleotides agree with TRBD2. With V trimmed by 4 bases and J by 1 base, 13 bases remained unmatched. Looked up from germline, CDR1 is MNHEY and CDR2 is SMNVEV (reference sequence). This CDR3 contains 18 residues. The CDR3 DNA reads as TGTGCCAGCAGTTCCCCGGGACTAGCGAACCGTGGTTCCTACGAGCAGTACTTC. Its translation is CASSSPGLANRGSYEQYF.

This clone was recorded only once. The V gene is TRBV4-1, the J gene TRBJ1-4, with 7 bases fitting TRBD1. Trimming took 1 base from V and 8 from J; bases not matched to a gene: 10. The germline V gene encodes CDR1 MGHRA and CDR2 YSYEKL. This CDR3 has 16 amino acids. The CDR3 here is CASSQGPQGIGEKLFF. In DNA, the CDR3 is TGCGCCAGCAGCCAAGGACCACAGGGGATTGGGGAAAAACTGTTTTTT.

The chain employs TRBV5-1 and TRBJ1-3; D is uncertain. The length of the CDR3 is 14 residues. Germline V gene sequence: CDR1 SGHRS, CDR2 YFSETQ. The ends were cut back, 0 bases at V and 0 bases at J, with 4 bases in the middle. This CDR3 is CASSLENSGNTIYF. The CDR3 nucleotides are TGCGCCAGCAGCTTGGAAAACTCTGGAAACACCATATATTTT.

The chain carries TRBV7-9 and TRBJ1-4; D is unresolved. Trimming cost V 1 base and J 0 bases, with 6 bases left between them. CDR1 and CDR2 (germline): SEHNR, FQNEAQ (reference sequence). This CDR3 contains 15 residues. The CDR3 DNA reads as TGTGCCAGCAGCTTAGATTATACAACTAATGAAAAACTGTTTTTT. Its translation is CASSLDYTTNEKLFF.

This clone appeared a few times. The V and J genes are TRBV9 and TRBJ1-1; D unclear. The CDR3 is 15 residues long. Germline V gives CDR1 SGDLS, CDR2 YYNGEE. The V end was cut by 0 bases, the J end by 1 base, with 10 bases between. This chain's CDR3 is CASSVDPGTNTEAFF. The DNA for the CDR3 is TGTGCCAGCAGCGTAGATCCAGGCACGAACACTGAAGCTTTCTTT.

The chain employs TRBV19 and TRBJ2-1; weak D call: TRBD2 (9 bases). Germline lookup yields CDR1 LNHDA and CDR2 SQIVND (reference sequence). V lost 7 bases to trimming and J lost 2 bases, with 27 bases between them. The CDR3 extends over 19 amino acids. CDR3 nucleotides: TGTGCCAGTATGGCAGGGGGCGTAGCTAGCGGGGCTGCCTACAATGAGCAGTTCTTC. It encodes CASMAGGVASGAAYNEQFF.

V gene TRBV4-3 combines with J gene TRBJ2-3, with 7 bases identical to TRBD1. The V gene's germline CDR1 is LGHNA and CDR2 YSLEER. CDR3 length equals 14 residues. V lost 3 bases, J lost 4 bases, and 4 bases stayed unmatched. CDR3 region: CASSQDRRADTQYF. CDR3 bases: TGCGCCAGCAGCCAGGACAGGCGGGCAGATACGCAGTATTTT.

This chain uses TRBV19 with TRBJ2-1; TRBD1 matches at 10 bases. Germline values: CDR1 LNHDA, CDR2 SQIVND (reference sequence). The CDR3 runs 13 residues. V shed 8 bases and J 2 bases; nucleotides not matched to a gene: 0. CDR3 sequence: CASGQGAYNEQFF. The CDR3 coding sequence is TGTGCCAGTGGACAGGGGGCCTACAATGAGCAGTTCTTC. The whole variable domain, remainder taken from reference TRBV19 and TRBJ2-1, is DGGITQSPKYLFRKEGQNVTLSCEQNLNHDAMYWYRQDPGQGLRLIYYSQIVNDFQKGDIAEGYSVSREKKESFPLTVTSAQKNPTAFYLCASGQGAYNEQFFGPGTRLTVL.

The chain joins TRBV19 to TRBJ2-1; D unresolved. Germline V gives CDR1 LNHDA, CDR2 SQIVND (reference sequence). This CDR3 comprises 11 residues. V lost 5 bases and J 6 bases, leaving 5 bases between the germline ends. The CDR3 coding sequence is TGTGCCAGTAGTGATCGCAATGAGCAGTTCTTC. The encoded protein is CASSDRNEQFF.

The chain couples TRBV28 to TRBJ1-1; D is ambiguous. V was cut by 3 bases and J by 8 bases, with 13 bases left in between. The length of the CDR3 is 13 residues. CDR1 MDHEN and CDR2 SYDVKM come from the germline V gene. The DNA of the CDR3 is TGTGCCAGCAGTTTCATGCAGCACCCAGAAGCTTTCTTT. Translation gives CASSFMQHPEAFF.

The CDR3 spells CASSFDRGRNTF. For the CDR3, the DNA is TGTGCCAGCAGTTTCGACAGGGGAAGAAACACCTTC. The chain uses TRBV28 and TRBJ1-2; 8 nucleotides align to TRBD1. The CDR3 has 12 amino acids. V lost 3 bases to trimming and J lost 12 bases; unmatched junction nucleotides: 6. CDR1 is MDHEN and CDR2 is SYDVKM in the germline V gene.

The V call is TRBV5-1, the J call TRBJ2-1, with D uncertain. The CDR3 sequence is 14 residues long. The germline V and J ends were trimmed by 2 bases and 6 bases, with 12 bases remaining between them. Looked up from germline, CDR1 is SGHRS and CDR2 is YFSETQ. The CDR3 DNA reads TGCGCCAGCAGCTTTGGTACAGTCCCCAATGAGCAGTTCTTC. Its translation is CASSFGTVPNEQFF.

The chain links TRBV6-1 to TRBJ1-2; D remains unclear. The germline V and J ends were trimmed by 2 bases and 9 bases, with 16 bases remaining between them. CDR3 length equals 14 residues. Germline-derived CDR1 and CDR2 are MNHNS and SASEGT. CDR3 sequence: CASSESYRGTRYTF. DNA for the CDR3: TGTGCCAGCAGTGAATCATACCGGGGTACTCGCTACACCTTC.

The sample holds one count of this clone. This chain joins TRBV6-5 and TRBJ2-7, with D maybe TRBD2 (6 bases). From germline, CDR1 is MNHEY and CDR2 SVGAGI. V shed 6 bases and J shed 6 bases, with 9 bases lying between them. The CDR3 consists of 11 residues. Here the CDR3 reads CASRRGGEQYF. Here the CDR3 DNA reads TGTGCCAGCAGGCGGGGAGGCGAGCAGTACTTC.

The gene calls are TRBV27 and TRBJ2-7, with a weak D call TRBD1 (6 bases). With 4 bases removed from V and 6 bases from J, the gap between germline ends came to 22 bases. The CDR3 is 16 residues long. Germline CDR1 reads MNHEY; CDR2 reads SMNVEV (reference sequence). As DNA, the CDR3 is TGTGCCAGCAGTTCACCCCCCGGGACATTTGGGGGCGAGCAGTACTTC. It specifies CASSSPPGTFGGEQYF.

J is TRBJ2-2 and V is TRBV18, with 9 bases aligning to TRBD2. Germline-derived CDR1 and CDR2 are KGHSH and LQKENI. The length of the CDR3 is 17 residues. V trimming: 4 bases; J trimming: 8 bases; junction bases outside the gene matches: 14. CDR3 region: CASSQAAGGGTSGELFF. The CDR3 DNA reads TGTGCCAGCTCACAAGCAGCGGGAGGAGGGACATCGGGGGAGCTGTTTTTT. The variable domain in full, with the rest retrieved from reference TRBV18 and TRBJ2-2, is NAGVMQNPRHLVRRRGQEARLRCSPMKGHSHVYWYRQLPEEGLKFMVYLQKENIIDESGMPKERFSAEFPKEGPSILRIQQVVRGDSAAYFCASSQAAGGGTSGELFFGEGSRLTVL.

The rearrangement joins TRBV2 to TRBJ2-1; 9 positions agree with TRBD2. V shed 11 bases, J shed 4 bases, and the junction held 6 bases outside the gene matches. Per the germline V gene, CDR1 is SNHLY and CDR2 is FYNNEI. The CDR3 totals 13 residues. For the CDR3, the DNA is TGTGCCGGGGCGAGCGGGGGGTACAATGAGCAGTTCTTC. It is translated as CAGASGGYNEQFF. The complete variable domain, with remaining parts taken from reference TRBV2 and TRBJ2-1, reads EPEVTQTPSHQVTQMGQEVILRCVPISNHLYFYWYRQILGQKVEFLVSFYNNEISEKSEIFDDQFSVERPDGSNFTLKIRSTKLEDSAMYFCAGASGGYNEQFFGPGTRLTVL.

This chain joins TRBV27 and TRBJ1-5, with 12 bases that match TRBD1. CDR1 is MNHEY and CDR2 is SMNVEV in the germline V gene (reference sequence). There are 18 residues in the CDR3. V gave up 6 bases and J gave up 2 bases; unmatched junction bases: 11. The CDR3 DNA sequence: TGTGCCAGCAGCACCGGGACAGGGGGCGGGATGGGCAATCAGCCCCAGCATTTT. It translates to CASSTGTGGGMGNQPQHF.

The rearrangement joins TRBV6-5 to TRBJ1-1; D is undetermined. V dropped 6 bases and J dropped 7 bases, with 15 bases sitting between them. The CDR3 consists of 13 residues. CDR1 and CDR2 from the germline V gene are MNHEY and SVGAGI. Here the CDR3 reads CASSSNTPFEAFF. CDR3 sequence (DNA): TGTGCCAGCAGCTCCAATACACCTTTTGAAGCTTTCTTT.